The 19 T cell receptor beta chains below were found in one sample sequenced in a study of blood T cell repertoires in COVID-19. The assay was immunoSEQ multiplex PCR, and TCRdb's table has in-frame clones only and misses some. Of approximately 400,000 clones listed, around 87% are singletons. The sample was PBMCs or T cells enriched from blood (not recorded which). These receptors originate from a man aged 30 to 39 who had recovered from COVID-19.

The rearrangement links TRBV11-3 to TRBJ1-1; weak D call: TRBD1 (5 bases). Trimming removed 5 bases from V and 0 bases from J, with 10 bases in between. Germline CDR1 is SGHNT and CDR2 is YENEEA. The CDR3 consists of 14 residues. The DNA of the CDR3 is TGTGCCAGCAGCCTGGACAATGTGAACACTGAAGCTTTCTTT. Protein: CASSLDNVNTEAFF.

This clone appeared a single time. This sequence joins TRBV25-1 and TRBJ1-3; no clear D gene. The CDR3 covers 16 residues. The germline V gene has CDR1 MGHDK and CDR2 SYGVNS. Trimming cost V 0 bases and J 0 bases, with 9 bases left between them. CDR3 amino acids: CASSEYRLPSGNTIYF. DNA for the CDR3: TGTGCCAGCAGTGAATATCGGTTACCCTCTGGAAACACCATATATTTT.

The chain is built from TRBV5-1 and TRBJ1-1; 8 bases match TRBD1. Germline V gives CDR1 SGHRS, CDR2 YFSETQ. This CDR3 is 14 amino acids long. V dropped 4 bases and J dropped 3; count of bases not matched to a gene: 5. The CDR3 bases are TGCGCCAGCAGCCAAGACAGGGGTTACACTGAAGCTTTCTTT. It yields the protein CASSQDRGYTEAFF.

This chain joins TRBV5-1 and TRBJ2-1, with D perhaps matching TRBD2 (6 bases). V gave up 5 bases and J gave up 7 bases, with 16 bases separating them. Germline CDR1 and CDR2: SGHRS and YFSETQ. The CDR3 is made up of 14 amino acids. CDR3 region: CASRAGTAGNEQFF. The CDR3 DNA is TGCGCCAGCAGGGCCGGGACCGCGGGGAATGAGCAGTTCTTC.

V usage is TRBV3-1 (or the pseudogene TRBV3-2) and J usage is TRBJ2-1; TRBD1 agrees at 7 bases. CDR3 length: 14 amino acids. With 1 base clipped from V and 7 bases from J, the junction kept 4 bases outside the gene matches. From germline, CDR1 is LGHDT and CDR2 YNNKEL (reference sequence). CDR3 DNA: TGTGCCAGCAGCCAAGTTCCCAGGGGGAATGAGCAGTTCTTC. It yields the protein CASSQVPRGNEQFF.

The V gene is TRBV7-2, the J gene TRBJ1-1; D possibly corresponds to TRBD1 (5 bases). CDR3 length: 16 residues. Trimming stripped 5 bases from V and 1 base from J, with 17 bases between. Per germline, CDR1 SGHTA and CDR2 FQGNSA. CDR3 DNA: TGTGCCAGCAGCCCCGCGACCGGACAAAGGAACACTGAAGCTTTCTTT. Its protein product is CASSPATGQRNTEAFF.

This clone was counted once. The chain recombines TRBV5-1 with TRBJ2-7, with 11 bases matching TRBD2. CDR3 size: 14 residues. Unmatched junction bases numbered 4, after V lost 6 bases and J lost 2 bases. Germline V lookup: CDR1 SGHRS, CDR2 YFSETQ. CDR3 residues: CASNLAGGAYEQYF. In DNA form, the CDR3 reads TGCGCCAGCAACCTAGCGGGGGGCGCCTACGAGCAGTACTTC.

The rearrangement uses TRBV24-1 and TRBJ1-1, with D maybe TRBD1 (6 bases). V lost 9 bases to trimming and J lost 2 bases, with 18 bases between them. Germline CDR1 reads KGHDR; CDR2 reads SFDVKD. The CDR3 is 15 amino acids. CDR3 residues: CATPATGMGNTEAFF. DNA of the CDR3: TGTGCCACCCCCGCTACAGGGATGGGTAACACTGAAGCTTTCTTT.

This clone has a handful of counts. The chain carries TRBV10-3 and TRBJ2-7; TRBD1 matches at 9 bases. V was pared by 10 bases and J by 2 bases, with 6 bases of the junction left unmatched. The germline gives CDR1 ENHRY, CDR2 SYGVKD. The CDR3 length is 13 residues. CDR3: CASRQGDPYEQYF. In DNA form, the CDR3 reads TGTGCCAGCAGACAGGGGGATCCCTACGAGCAGTACTTC.

The chain is built from TRBV15 and TRBJ2-7; 10 bases align to TRBD1. CDR3 size: 16 residues. Germline V CDR1 and CDR2: LNHNV, YYDKDF (reference sequence). Trimming took 0 bases from V and 6 from J; bases not matched to a gene: 8. CDR3 DNA: TGTGCCACCAGCAGAGATCGTGGGACAGGGGCCCGCGAGCAGTACTTC. It encodes CATSRDRGTGAREQYF.

V usage is TRBV6-5 and J usage is TRBJ2-2, with D perhaps matching TRBD1 (5 bases). Trimming pared 0 bases from V and 6 bases from J, leaving 11 bases between. Germline values: CDR1 MNHEY, CDR2 SVGAGI. This CDR3 region has 15 residues. For the CDR3, the DNA is TGTGCCAGCAGTTACTCATCAGGGCTCCCCGGGGAGCTGTTTTTT. Amino acid sequence: CASSYSSGLPGELFF.

The V and J genes are TRBV12-3 or TRBV12-4 and TRBJ1-4; D is undetermined. There are 12 residues in the CDR3. Trimming cost V 6 bases and J 4 bases, with 6 bases left between them. The CDR3, as DNA: TGTGCCAGCAGGGAGATTAATGAAAAACTGTTTTTT. Amino acid sequence: CASREINEKLFF.

Worth noting for this clone: This same CDR3 is encoded by further DNA sequences in the sample. This chain connects TRBV30 to TRBJ1-1, with D perhaps matching TRBD1 (5 bases). The germline CDR1 and CDR2 sequences are GTSNPN and SVGIG (reference sequence). CDR3 length: 12 residues. V lost 0 bases, J lost 5 bases, and 7 bases lay in between. CDR3 amino acids: CAWSVAGTEAFF. The DNA of the CDR3 is TGTGCCTGGAGTGTAGCAGGGACTGAAGCTTTCTTT. Looking up the rest from reference TRBV30 and TRBJ1-1 gives the full variable domain: SQTIHQWPATLVQPVGSPLSLECTVEGTSNPNLYWYRQAAGRGLQLLFYSVGIGQISSEVPQNLSASRPQDRQFILSSKKLLLSDSGFYLCAWSVAGTEAFFGQGTRLTVV.

The sample holds one count of this clone. The V and J genes are TRBV30 and TRBJ1-2, with D unclear. The length of the CDR3 is 14 residues. Germline CDR1 reads GTSNPN; CDR2 reads SVGIG (reference sequence). Trimming removed 0 bases from V and 0 bases from J, with 8 bases in between. In nucleotides, the CDR3 is TGTGCCTGGAGTGTACATACCACTAACTATGGCTACACCTTC. Its translation: CAWSVHTTNYGYTF.

The chain recombines TRBV6-6 with TRBJ1-5, with D tentatively TRBD1 (5 bases). Germline V gene lookup returns CDR1 MNHNY and CDR2 SVGAGI (reference sequence). This CDR3 is built from 14 residues. With 8 bases removed from V and 0 bases from J, the gap between germline ends came to 11 bases. In DNA form, the CDR3 reads TGTGCCAGCCGACAGCCCGATAGCAATCAGCCCCAGCATTTT. It codes for CASRQPDSNQPQHF.

This chain uses TRBV18 with TRBJ2-7; TRBD1 aligns across 10 bases. This CDR3 is built from 14 residues. After removal of 3 bases from V and 5 bases from J, the junction contained 4 bases not matched to a gene. In germline, CDR1 is KGHSH, CDR2 LQKENI. In DNA, the CDR3 is TGTGCCAGCTCACCTGGACAGGGGGTAGACGAGCAGTACTTC. It yields the protein CASSPGQGVDEQYF. The full variable domain, its missing parts supplied by reference TRBV18 and TRBJ2-7, is NAGVMQNPRHLVRRRGQEARLRCSPMKGHSHVYWYRQLPEEGLKFMVYLQKENIIDESGMPKERFSAEFPKEGPSILRIQQVVRGDSAAYFCASSPGQGVDEQYFGPGTRLTVT.

The genes are TRBV18 and TRBJ2-3, with D possibly matching TRBD2 (5 bases). The V gene's germline CDR1 is KGHSH and CDR2 LQKENI. The CDR3 is 16 residues long. The V and J ends lost 4 bases and 2 bases respectively, with 16 bases between them. The CDR3 spells CASSRGLGSNTDTQYF. The CDR3 DNA reads as TGTGCCAGCTCACGAGGATTGGGGAGCAACACAGATACGCAGTATTTT.

This chain links TRBV4-2 with TRBJ2-7, with TRBD1 matching 7 bases. Germline V CDR1 and CDR2: LGHNA, YNFKEQ. The CDR3 extends over 15 amino acids. Losses at the gene ends were 1 base for V and 2 bases for J; bases not matched to a gene: 5. In DNA, the CDR3 is TGTGCCAGCAGCCAAGCGGGGACAGCCCCCTACGAGCAGTACTTC. This gives the protein CASSQAGTAPYEQYF.

The chain combines TRBV11-2 with TRBJ2-6; a possible D gene is TRBD1 (6 bases). Trimming took 3 bases from V and 0 from J, leaving 15 bases between them. Germline-derived CDR1 and CDR2 are SGHAT and FQNNGV. This CDR3 contains 18 residues. The CDR3 loop reads CASSLETGFPSGANVLTF. CDR3 coding DNA: TGTGCCAGCAGCTTGGAAACAGGGTTCCCCTCTGGGGCCAACGTCCTGACTTTC. The full variable domain, with the rest looked up from reference TRBV11-2 and TRBJ2-6, is EAGVAQSPRYKIIEKRQSVAFWCNPISGHATLYWYQQILGQGPKLLIQFQNNGVVDDSQLPKDRFSAERLKGVDSTLKIQPAKLEDSAVYLCASSLETGFPSGANVLTFGAGSRLTVL.